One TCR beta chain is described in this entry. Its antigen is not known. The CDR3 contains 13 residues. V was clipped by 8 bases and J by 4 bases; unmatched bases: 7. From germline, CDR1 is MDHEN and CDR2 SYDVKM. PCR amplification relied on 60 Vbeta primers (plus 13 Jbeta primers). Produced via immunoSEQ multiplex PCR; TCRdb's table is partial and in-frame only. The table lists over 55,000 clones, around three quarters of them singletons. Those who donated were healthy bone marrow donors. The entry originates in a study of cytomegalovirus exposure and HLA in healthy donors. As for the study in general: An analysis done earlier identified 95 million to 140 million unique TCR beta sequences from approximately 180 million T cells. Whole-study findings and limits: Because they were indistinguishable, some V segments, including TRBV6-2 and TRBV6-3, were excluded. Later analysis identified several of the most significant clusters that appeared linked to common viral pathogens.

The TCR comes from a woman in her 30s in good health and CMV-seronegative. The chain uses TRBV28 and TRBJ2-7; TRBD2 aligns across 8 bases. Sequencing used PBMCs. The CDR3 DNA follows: TGTGCCAGCGGGAGCGGGGGCAGGTACGAGCAGTACTTC. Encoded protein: CASGSGGRYEQYF.